This TCR beta chain is from a study of blood T cells in healthy people across ages. Together with a sample-barcoded 5' primer, a J-beta primer mix was included in a second PCR lasting about 6 to 12 cycles. TCRdb called the 5' RACE reads again in MiXCR, with one record for every CDR3 protein. The sample shows fewer than 1 million distinct CDR3 sequences, 40% to 50% of them seen only once. The J segment lost 7 bases and the V segment lost 1 base, leaving 6 bases of the junction unmatched. Germline CDR1 and CDR2: SGHRS and YFSETQ. The CDR3 covers 15 residues. The sequence was collected from a man aged 55 to 70 in good health. The chain has TRBV5-1 and TRBJ2-3; the match to TRBD1 covers 10 bases. Sequenced material: blood. CDR3 amino acids: CASSLIDRGLNTQYF. As DNA, the CDR3 is TGCGCCAGCAGCTTGATCGACAGGGGGCTTAATACGCAGTATTTT.